The rows below give T cell receptor beta chains drawn from one sample of a study of cytomegalovirus exposure and HLA in healthy donors. Libraries were prepared by immunoSEQ multiplex PCR; TCRdb keeps only in-frame clonotypes and omits some of them. Of hundreds of thousands of clones in the sample, about 80% were seen once. Sequenced sample: PBMCs. The receptor source for this set is a man aged 35 to 55 in good health and CMV-seropositive. CDR3s include the opening cysteine and the closing phenylalanine or tryptophan. A D gene is named only where the DNA matches it firmly. Rows may omit the clone size; those that give it use once, few, many or a size class.

j_call	cdr3_length	clone_size	d_call	v_call	cdr3_aa	cdr3_nt
TRBJ2-1	16	NA	NA	TRBV5-1	CASSAYRVRSYNEQFF	TGCGCCAGCAGCGCCTACAGGGTCCGCTCCTACAATGAGCAGTTCTTC
TRBJ2-5	12	NA	NA	TRBV2	CASSRNGETQYF	TGTGCCAGCAGTAGGAACGGGGAGACCCAGTACTTC
TRBJ2-2	16	few	NA	TRBV5-1	CASIPQGYPNTGELFF	TGCGCCAGCATCCCACAGGGATACCCGAACACCGGGGAGCTGTTTTTT
TRBJ2-1	14	NA	TRBD2	TRBV27	CASSTLAGHNEQFF	TGTGCCAGCAGTACACTAGCGGGTCACAATGAGCAGTTCTTC
TRBJ2-2	16	NA	TRBD1	TRBV12-5	CASGSGLGTGPRELFF	TGTGCTAGTGGTTCGGGGTTGGGGACAGGGCCCAGGGAGCTGTTTTTT
TRBJ2-1	12	once	TRBD2	TRBV2	CAQLLAANEQFF	TGTGCCCAGCTTCTAGCGGCCAATGAGCAGTTCTTC
TRBJ1-4	16	NA	NA	TRBV9	CASSVEGRGGDEKLFF	TGTGCCAGCAGCGTAGAGGGAAGGGGGGGAGATGAAAAACTGTTTTTT
TRBJ1-2	15	NA	TRBD1	TRBV10-3	CAISPTGVGSYGYTF	TGTGCCATCAGCCCAACAGGGGTTGGTAGCTATGGCTACACCTTC
TRBJ1-2	13	NA	TRBD1	TRBV6-5	CASSFRQGRGYTF	TGTGCCAGCAGTTTTCGACAGGGTCGCGGCTACACCTTC
TRBJ1-1	11	NA	NA	TRBV18	CASSLDREAFF	TGTGCCAGCTCACTTGACAGGGAAGCTTTCTTT
TRBJ2-4	14	NA	TRBD2	TRBV6-5	CASSGRELRNIQYF	TGTGCCAGCAGTGGGAGGGAGCTCAGAAACATTCAGTACTTC
TRBJ2-7	14	once	TRBD1	TRBV27	CASSRGDRAYEQYF	TGTGCCAGCAGCCGGGGAGACAGGGCCTACGAGCAGTACTTC
TRBJ2-3	13	NA	NA	TRBV12-5	CASGRGSTDTQYF	TGTGCTAGTGGCCGAGGGAGCACAGATACGCAGTATTTT
TRBJ2-5	15	NA	NA	TRBV7-9	CASSPQNVGGETQYF	TGTGCCAGCAGCCCCCAGAATGTGGGGGGAGAGACCCAGTACTTC
TRBJ2-2	13	NA	NA	TRBV7-8	CALRRGSTGELFF	TGTGCCCTGAGACGGGGTTCTACCGGGGAGCTGTTTTTT
TRBJ2-7	13	once	TRBD2	TRBV30	CAWSLGLADEQYF	TGTGCCTGGAGTCTAGGACTAGCGGACGAGCAGTACTTC
TRBJ2-7	15	NA	TRBD2	TRBV12-5	CASGPPTSGNHEQYF	TGTGCTAGTGGTCCGCCGACTAGCGGGAACCACGAGCAGTACTTC
TRBJ2-1	13	NA	TRBD2	TRBV28	CASRAQRGGEQFF	TGTGCCAGCAGGGCCCAGCGGGGCGGGGAGCAGTTCTTC
TRBJ2-1	16	NA	TRBD2	TRBV15	CATSPRGLGSYNEQFF	TGTGCCACCAGCCCCCGCGGACTAGGCTCCTACAATGAGCAGTTCTTC
TRBJ2-3	12	once	NA	TRBV27	CASRTITDTQYF	TGTGCCAGCAGAACTATCACAGATACGCAGTATTTT
TRBJ1-4	19	NA	TRBD1	TRBV4-1	CASSQGGWGQGKRDGKLLF	TGCGCCAGCAGCCAAGGGGGCTGGGGACAGGGAAAAAGGGACGGAAAACTGCTTTTT
TRBJ1-1	12	NA	NA	TRBV7-6	CASSEGGTEAFF	TGTGCCAGCTCGGAGGGAGGCACTGAAGCTTTCTTT
TRBJ2-3	17	few	TRBD1	TRBV15	CATSRGLRDRITDTQYF	TGTGCCACCAGCAGAGGTCTCCGGGACAGGATTACAGATACGCAGTATTTT
TRBJ1-2	14	NA	TRBD1	TRBV10-3	CAIRPGQGARGYTF	TGTGCCATCAGGCCGGGACAGGGGGCGCGAGGCTACACCTTC
TRBJ2-5	12	once	NA	TRBV7-9	CASRRTLDSQYF	TGTGCCAGCAGACGAACCCTAGATTCCCAGTACTTC
TRBJ1-1	14	NA	TRBD1	TRBV2	CASRDREANTEAFF	TGTGCCAGCAGGGACAGGGAGGCGAACACTGAAGCTTTCTTT
TRBJ1-2	14	NA	NA	TRBV14	CASSQGRQDGGYTF	TGTGCCAGCAGCCAAGGTAGACAGGACGGTGGCTACACCTTC
TRBJ2-7	13	NA	NA	TRBV27	CASSLGQTYEQYF	TGTGCCAGCAGTTTAGGACAGACCTACGAGCAGTACTTC
TRBJ2-5	15	NA	NA	TRBV4-1	CASSQALRERETQYF	TGCGCCAGCAGCCAAGCCCTCCGGGAGCGAGAGACCCAGTACTTC
TRBJ2-1	15	NA	NA	TRBV29-1	CSVEEVTRSYNEQFF	TGCAGCGTTGAAGAGGTGACTAGGTCCTACAATGAGCAGTTCTTC
TRBJ2-7	14	NA	NA	TRBV27	CASSLGLHTREQYF	TGTGCCAGCAGTTTAGGGCTCCACACCCGGGAGCAGTACTTC
TRBJ1-1	10	NA	NA	TRBV20-1	CSAPDIKAFF	TGCAGTGCCCCCGACATAAAAGCTTTCTTT
TRBJ1-2	14	NA	TRBD1	TRBV27	CASRSGGTNYGYTF	TGTGCCAGCAGGTCAGGGGGCACTAACTATGGCTACACCTTC
TRBJ1-2	15	NA	NA	TRBV4-1	CASSQVKGRDYGYTF	TGCGCCAGCAGCCAAGTGAAGGGGCGCGACTATGGCTACACCTTC
TRBJ2-1	15	NA	TRBD2	TRBV25-1	CASSLRLAGYNEQFF	TGTGCCAGCAGCCTCAGACTAGCGGGTTACAATGAGCAGTTCTTC
TRBJ1-1	13	NA	NA	TRBV5-1	CASSPLEVGWAFF	TGCGCCAGCAGCCCCTTGGAGGTTGGATGGGCTTTCTTT
TRBJ1-2	14	NA	TRBD1	TRBV29-1	CSVAGTGFTYGYTF	TGCAGCGTGGCCGGGACAGGGTTCACCTATGGCTACACCTTC
TRBJ1-1	14	NA	NA	TRBV11-2	CASSLRVGGTEAFF	TGTGCCAGCAGCTTAAGGGTAGGGGGCACTGAAGCTTTCTTT
TRBJ2-1	15	NA	TRBD2	TRBV7-9	CASSNPGGSESEQFF	TGTGCCAGCAGCAACCCGGGGGGTAGCGAATCTGAGCAGTTCTTC
TRBJ1-1	14	NA	TRBD1	TRBV11-2	CASSSDRGRTEAFF	TGTGCCAGCAGCTCCGACAGGGGGCGTACTGAAGCTTTCTTT
TRBJ2-1	15	NA	TRBD2	TRBV7-3	CASSAWGLAENEQFF	TGTGCCAGCAGCGCCTGGGGACTAGCAGAAAATGAGCAGTTCTTC
TRBJ1-5	16	NA	TRBD1	TRBV27	CASSFSGGRSNQPQHF	TGTGCCAGCAGTTTTTCAGGGGGCAGGAGCAATCAGCCCCAGCATTTT
TRBJ2-7	15	NA	TRBD2	TRBV10-2	CASSDSLAGEYEQYF	TGCGCCAGCAGTGATTCACTAGCGGGAGAGTACGAGCAGTACTTC
TRBJ1-3	13	NA	NA	TRBV7-9	CASREGLGNTIYF	TGTGCCAGCAGGGAGGGGCTCGGAAACACCATATATTTT
TRBJ2-1	16	NA	TRBD2	TRBV9	CASSPTLAGVGNEQFF	TGTGCCAGCAGCCCCACCTTGGCGGGAGTCGGCAATGAGCAGTTCTTC
TRBJ1-1	16	NA	NA	TRBV5-1	CASSLAPGTPNTEAFF	TGCGCCAGCAGCTTGGCCCCCGGGACACCGAACACTGAAGCTTTCTTT
TRBJ1-3	16	NA	NA	TRBV7-8	CASSLVGGDSGNTIYF	TGTGCCAGCAGCTTAGTTGGGGGCGACTCTGGAAACACCATATATTTT
TRBJ1-1	13	few	NA	TRBV27	CASSRQGYTEAFF	TGTGCCAGCAGCCGCCAGGGTTACACTGAAGCTTTCTTT
TRBJ2-1	16	NA	TRBD2	TRBV4-1	CASSQGLAGGENEQFF	TGCGCCAGCAGCCAAGGTCTAGCGGGAGGGGAAAATGAGCAGTTCTTC
TRBJ2-7	17	NA	NA	TRBV4-1	CASSQPQTGPLGYEQYF	TGCGCCAGCAGCCAGCCCCAAACAGGGCCGTTAGGTTACGAGCAGTACTTC
TRBJ2-1	12	NA	NA	TRBV28	CASTKVGLARFF	TGTGCCAGCACCAAGGTCGGGCTAGCGCGGTTCTTC
TRBJ2-1	15	NA	NA	TRBV27	CASRQVRTPSNEQFF	TGTGCCAGTCGCCAGGTGAGGACTCCTTCCAATGAGCAGTTCTTC
TRBJ2-3	14	once	NA	TRBV15	CATSRGPDTDTQYF	TGTGCCACCAGCAGAGGGCCTGACACAGATACGCAGTATTTT
TRBJ1-1	13	NA	TRBD1	TRBV27	CASRDRGGTEAFF	TGTGCCAGCAGGGACAGGGGTGGAACTGAAGCTTTCTTT